Below, one TCR beta chain is given with its context. Blood (approximately 2.4 ml) was collected from every donor individually. The data originate from a study of monozygotic twins with inflammatory bowel disease. Germline CDR1 is LNHDA and CDR2 is SQIVND (reference sequence). The CDR3 has 12 residues. TCRdb re-called the 5' RACE reads and catalogs CDR3 proteins one per entry, DNA excluded. Here the sample table reports 200,000 to 250,000 distinct CDR3 sequences. The sequence derives from a human donor with ulcerative colitis or Crohn's disease, or a healthy co-twin of an affected twin (not recorded which). The material sequenced was blood. J is TRBJ1-5 and V is TRBV19. This chain's CDR3 is CASSILRQPQHF.